The next 11 T cell receptor beta chains were all read from a single sample in a study of blood T cells in healthy people across ages. Next came a second PCR, run for about 7 to 12 cycles, which used a sample-barcoded 5' primer along with a J-beta primer mix. TCRdb processed the 5' RACE reads anew with MiXCR; each CDR3 protein has one entry. The sample shows 450,000 to 700,000 distinct CDR3 sequences, 27% of them seen only once. The sequenced material came from blood. The receptors shown here come from a woman in her 70s in good health.

This chain joins TRBV27 and TRBJ1-6, with TRBD1 as a possible D gene (5 bases). The CDR3 runs 14 residues. Trimming cost V 4 bases and J 5 bases, with 9 bases left between them. The germline gives CDR1 MNHEY, CDR2 SMNVEV (reference sequence). The CDR3 region has the DNA TGTGCCAGCAGTTGGCGGGGGGATAATTCACCCCTCCACTTT. This sequence encodes CASSWRGDNSPLHF.

This clonotype was seen just once. A junction boundary mismatches the germline segment, possibly from a read error. The chain uses TRBV20-1 and TRBJ2-5, with a tentative D call TRBD2 (7 bases). Germline assignment: CDR1 DFQATT and CDR2 SNEGSKA (reference sequence). The CDR3 has 14 residues. The CDR3 protein is CSAAWGGSGETRYF. CDR3 DNA: TGCAGTGCTGCCTGGGGGGGCTCCGGAGAGACCCGGTACTTC.

This chain joins TRBV5-1 and TRBJ2-5; possibly TRBD2 for D (5 bases). The assigned J gene may be wrong: the sequence end matches TRBJ2-1 better. Germline CDR1 SGHRS, CDR2 YFSETQ. The CDR3 loop spans 15 amino acids. The CDR3 reads CASSLRELFGLEQFF. Here the CDR3 DNA reads TGCGCCAGCAGCTTGAGGGAGCTGTTTGGTTTGGAGCAGTTCTTC.

This clonotype was detected a few times. One junction end does not reproduce the germline sequence, and a read error may be involved. This chain joins TRBV5-4 and TRBJ1-2; TRBD1 is a possible D gene (6 bases). The germline gives CDR1 SGHNT, CDR2 YYREEE (reference sequence). The CDR3 totals 15 residues. The CDR3 nucleotides are TGTGCCAGCAGCTCGGGGGGACATTCTAACTACGGCTACACCTTC. Protein: CASSSGGHSNYGYTF.

Regarding this clonotype: A much more abundant neighbour one base away suggests this may be a read error. The V call is TRBV12-3 or TRBV12-4, the J call TRBJ2-5, with TRBD1 matching over 9 bases. With V trimmed by 4 bases and J by 4 bases, 13 bases remained unmatched. The CDR3 totals 17 residues. In DNA form, the CDR3 reads TGTGCCAGCAGTTCAGCGTACTATACAGGGGGCGGAGAGACCCAGTACTTC. It codes for CASSSAYYTGGGETQYF.

This clonotype was recorded a few times. In DNA form, the CDR3 reads TGTGCCAGCAGCTTAGGTCTAGGGGACACTGAAGCTTTCTTT. It translates to CASSLGLGDTEAFF. The chain carries TRBV7-2 and TRBJ1-1; D is possibly TRBD1 (5 bases). CDR3 length: 14 residues. V was trimmed by 1 base and J by 3 bases, leaving 9 bases between them. Looked up from germline, CDR1 is SGHTA and CDR2 is FQGNSA.

The gene calls are TRBV5-1 and TRBJ2-2, with D uncertain. From germline, CDR1 is SGHRS and CDR2 YFSETQ. The CDR3 has 14 amino acids. V dropped 1 base and J dropped 3 bases, with 7 bases sitting between them. This chain's CDR3 is CASSLRVDTGELFF. The CDR3 DNA sequence: TGCGCCAGCAGCTTGAGGGTGGACACCGGGGAGCTGTTTTTT. The full variable domain, completed using reference TRBV5-1 and TRBJ2-2, is KAGVTQTPRYLIKTRGQQVTLSCSPISGHRSVSWYQQTPGQGLQFLFEYFSETQRNKGNFPGRFSGRQFSNSRSEMNVSTLELGDSALYLCASSLRVDTGELFFGEGSRLTVL.

This clonotype was counted only a few times. The chain recombines TRBV7-3 with TRBJ2-6, with a possible D match to TRBD1 (7 bases). Germline lookup yields CDR1 SGHTA and CDR2 FQGTGA. V lost 5 bases to trimming and J lost 1 base, with 27 bases between them. CDR3 length: 21 amino acids. CDR3 in DNA: TGTGCCAGCAGCGGCCGGGGGACAGACTCTCAAAAATTGTCTGGGGCCAACGTCCTGACTTTC. Translated: CASSGRGTDSQKLSGANVLTF.

The rearrangement links TRBV5-1 to TRBJ2-5; D might be TRBD1 (6 bases). Germline V gene data show CDR1 as SGHRS and CDR2 as YFSETQ. The CDR3 totals 14 residues. Trimming took off 3 bases at V and 3 bases at J, with 12 bases between the two ends. DNA for the CDR3: TGCGCCAGCAGCTCCGGGACACCAAAAGAGACCCAGTACTTC. It is translated as CASSSGTPKETQYF.

The table lists this clonotype with a few counts. The J gene is TRBJ2-5, the V gene TRBV20-1; 12 nucleotides match TRBD2. The CDR3 spans 15 residues. CDR1 and CDR2 from the germline V gene are DFQATT and SNEGSKA (reference sequence). CDR3 region: CSSSGGAISQETQYF. The CDR3 coding sequence is TGCAGCTCTAGCGGGGGGGCCATTAGCCAAGAGACCCAGTACTTC.

This sequence joins TRBV5-6 and TRBJ2-6, with D unclear. The CDR3 extends over 16 amino acids. V dropped 2 bases and J dropped 0 bases, with 9 bases sitting between them. Germline values: CDR1 SGHDT, CDR2 YYEEEE. As DNA, the CDR3 is TGTGCCAGCAGCTTAGGGATAAGCTCTGGGGCCAACGTCCTGACTTTC. This encodes CASSLGISSGANVLTF.